What follows is one TCR beta chain and its context. These data are taken from a study of immune cell composition in non-small cell lung cancer. The length of the CDR3 is 14 residues. Losses at the gene ends were 0 bases for V and 5 bases for J; bases not matched to a gene: 3. Per the germline V gene, CDR1 is SGHAT and CDR2 is FQNNGV. Sequenced by immunoSEQ multiplex PCR; TCRdb stores in-frame clones only, minus some. The sample consists of 5,000 or so clones, 60% to 85% of them appearing once. The chain couples TRBV11-2 to TRBJ1-2, with 7 bases lining up with TRBD1. This TCR was recovered from a human donor with non-small cell lung cancer. Specimen: lung tumor tissue. CDR3 residues: CASSLDGTVYGYTF. In DNA, the CDR3 is TGTGCCAGCAGCTTAGACGGGACAGTGTATGGCTACACCTTC.